These 3 T cell receptor beta chains were sequenced from one sample in a study of blood T cell repertoires in COVID-19. Sequencing used immunoSEQ multiplex PCR; TCRdb keeps in-frame clones, though not all of them. The data contain roughly 240,000 clones, about 89% of them singletons. Sequencing used peripheral blood. These TCRs come from a woman in her sixties or seventies who had recovered from COVID-19.

The chain employs TRBV5-1 and TRBJ1-1; TRBD1 matches at 7 bases. V dropped 0 bases and J dropped 6; count of bases not matched to a gene: 11. CDR1 and CDR2 (germline): SGHRS, YFSETQ. The CDR3 has 16 amino acids. The CDR3 loop is CASSLAPQGGTAEAFF. CDR3 DNA sequence: TGCGCCAGCAGCTTGGCACCCCAGGGGGGTACCGCTGAAGCTTTCTTT.

The V and J genes are TRBV27 and TRBJ2-5, with TRBD2 matching over 8 bases. Germline assignment: CDR1 MNHEY and CDR2 SMNVEV (reference sequence). CDR3 length equals 18 residues. Losses at the gene ends were 4 bases for V and 0 bases for J; bases not matched to a gene: 13. CDR3 loop: CASSSLGGRGVYQETQYF. The CDR3 DNA follows: TGTGCCAGCAGTTCCCTCGGGGGGCGGGGGGTTTACCAAGAGACCCAGTACTTC.

This clone has more than one count but fewer than ten. The chain has TRBV7-2 and TRBJ2-5, with 8 bases fitting TRBD1. The trim removed 1 base at V and 4 bases at J, leaving 5 bases unmatched. This CDR3 has 15 amino acids. Germline-derived CDR1 and CDR2 are SGHTA and FQGNSA. DNA of the CDR3: TGTGCCAGCAGCTTAGGACAGGGGCGGGGAGAGACCCAGTACTTC. This gives the protein CASSLGQGRGETQYF.